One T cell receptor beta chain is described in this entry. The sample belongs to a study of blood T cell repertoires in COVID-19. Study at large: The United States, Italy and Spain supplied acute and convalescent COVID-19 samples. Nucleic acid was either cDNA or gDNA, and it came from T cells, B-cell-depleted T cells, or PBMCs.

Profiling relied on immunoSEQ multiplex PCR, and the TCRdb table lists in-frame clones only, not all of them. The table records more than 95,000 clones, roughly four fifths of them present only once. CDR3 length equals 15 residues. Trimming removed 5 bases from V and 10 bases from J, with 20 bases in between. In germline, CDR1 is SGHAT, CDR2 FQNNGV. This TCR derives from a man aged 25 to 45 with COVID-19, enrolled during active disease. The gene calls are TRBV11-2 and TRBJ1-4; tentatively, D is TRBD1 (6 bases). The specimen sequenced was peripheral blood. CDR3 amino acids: CASSRTVREDVKLFF. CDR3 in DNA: TGTGCCAGCAGCAGGACAGTGCGAGAAGATGTAAAACTGTTTTTT.